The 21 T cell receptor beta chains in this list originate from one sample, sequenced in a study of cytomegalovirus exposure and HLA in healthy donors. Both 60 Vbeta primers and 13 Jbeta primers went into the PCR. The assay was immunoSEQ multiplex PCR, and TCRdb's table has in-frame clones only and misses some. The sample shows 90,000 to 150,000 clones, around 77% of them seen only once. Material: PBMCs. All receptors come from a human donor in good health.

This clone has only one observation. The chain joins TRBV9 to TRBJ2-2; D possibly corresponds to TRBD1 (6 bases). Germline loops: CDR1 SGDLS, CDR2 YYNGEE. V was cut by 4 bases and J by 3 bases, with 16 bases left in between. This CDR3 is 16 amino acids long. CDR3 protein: CASSSRRDKDTGELFF. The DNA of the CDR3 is TGTGCCAGCAGCTCAAGACGGGACAAGGACACCGGGGAGCTGTTTTTT.

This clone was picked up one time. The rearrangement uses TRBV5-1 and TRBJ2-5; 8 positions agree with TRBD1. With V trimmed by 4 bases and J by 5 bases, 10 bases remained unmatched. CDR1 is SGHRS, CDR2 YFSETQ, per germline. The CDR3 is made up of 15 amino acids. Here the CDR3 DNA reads TGCGCCAGCAGCCCCCAACGGACAGGGCGGGAGACCCAGTACTTC. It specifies CASSPQRTGRETQYF.

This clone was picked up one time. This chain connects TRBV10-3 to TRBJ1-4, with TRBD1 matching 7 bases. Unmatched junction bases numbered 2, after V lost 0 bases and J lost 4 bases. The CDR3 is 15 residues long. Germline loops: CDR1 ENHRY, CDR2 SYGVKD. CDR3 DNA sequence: TGTGCCATCAGTGAGTCGACAGGGAATAATGAAAAACTGTTTTTT. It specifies CAISESTGNNEKLFF.

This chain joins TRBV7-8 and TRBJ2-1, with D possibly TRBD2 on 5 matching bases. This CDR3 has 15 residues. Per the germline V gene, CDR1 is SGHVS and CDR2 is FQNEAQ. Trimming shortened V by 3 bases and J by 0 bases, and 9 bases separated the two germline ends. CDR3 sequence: CASSLRVSSYNEQFF. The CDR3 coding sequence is TGTGCCAGCAGCTTGAGGGTAAGCTCCTACAATGAGCAGTTCTTC.

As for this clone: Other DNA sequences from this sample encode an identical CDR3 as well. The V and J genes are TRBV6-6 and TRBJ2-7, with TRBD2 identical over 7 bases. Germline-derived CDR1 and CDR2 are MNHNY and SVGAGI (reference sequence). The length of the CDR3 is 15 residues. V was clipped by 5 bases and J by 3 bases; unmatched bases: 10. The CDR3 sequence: CASSVRTGTNYEQYF. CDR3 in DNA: TGTGCCAGCAGTGTCCGAACTGGGACTAACTACGAGCAGTACTTC.

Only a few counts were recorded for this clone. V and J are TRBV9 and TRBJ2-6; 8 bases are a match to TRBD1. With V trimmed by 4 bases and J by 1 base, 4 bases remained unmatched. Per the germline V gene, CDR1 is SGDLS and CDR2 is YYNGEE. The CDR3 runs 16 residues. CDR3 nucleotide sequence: TGTGCCAGCAGCCAGGGGGCCGGTTCTGGGGCCAACGTCCTGACTTTC. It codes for CASSQGAGSGANVLTF.

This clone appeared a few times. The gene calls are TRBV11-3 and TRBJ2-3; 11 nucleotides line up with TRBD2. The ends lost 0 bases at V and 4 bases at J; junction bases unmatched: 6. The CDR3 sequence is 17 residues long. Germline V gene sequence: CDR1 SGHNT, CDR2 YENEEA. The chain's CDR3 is CASSLDSSGRAADTQYF. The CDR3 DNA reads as TGTGCCAGCAGCTTAGACAGTAGCGGGAGGGCTGCAGATACGCAGTATTTT.

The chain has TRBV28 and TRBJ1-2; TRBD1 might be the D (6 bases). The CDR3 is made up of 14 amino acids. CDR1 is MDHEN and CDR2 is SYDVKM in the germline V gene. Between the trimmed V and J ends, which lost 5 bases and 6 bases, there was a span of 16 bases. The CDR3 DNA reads TGTGCCAGCAGTCTCTCGACAGGAGCCCATGGCTACACCTTC. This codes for CASSLSTGAHGYTF.

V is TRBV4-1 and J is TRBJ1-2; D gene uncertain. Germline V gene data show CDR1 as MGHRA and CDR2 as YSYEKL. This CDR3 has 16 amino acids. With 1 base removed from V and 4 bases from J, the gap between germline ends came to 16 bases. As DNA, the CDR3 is TGCGCCAGCAGCCAAGTTCCAGTCCAGAGGAGCTATGGCTACACCTTC. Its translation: CASSQVPVQRSYGYTF.

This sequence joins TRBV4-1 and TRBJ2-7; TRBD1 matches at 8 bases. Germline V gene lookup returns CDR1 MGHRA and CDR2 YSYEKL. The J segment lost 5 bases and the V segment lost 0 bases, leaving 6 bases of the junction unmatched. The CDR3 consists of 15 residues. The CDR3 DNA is TGCGCCAGCAGCCAAGATCCCAGGGGGCAGGACGAGCAGTACTTC. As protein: CASSQDPRGQDEQYF.

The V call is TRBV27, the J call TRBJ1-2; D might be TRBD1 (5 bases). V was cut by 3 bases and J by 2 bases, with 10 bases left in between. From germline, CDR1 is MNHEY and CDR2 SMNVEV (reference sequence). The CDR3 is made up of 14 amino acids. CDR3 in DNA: TGTGCCAGCAGTTTTGGACACCCGAACTATGGCTACACCTTC. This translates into CASSFGHPNYGYTF.

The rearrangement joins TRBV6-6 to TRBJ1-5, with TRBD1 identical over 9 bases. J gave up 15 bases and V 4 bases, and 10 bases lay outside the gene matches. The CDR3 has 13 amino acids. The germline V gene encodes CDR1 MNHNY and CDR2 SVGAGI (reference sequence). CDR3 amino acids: CASSFPQTGGLHF. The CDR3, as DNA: TGTGCCAGCAGTTTCCCTCAGACAGGGGGTCTGCATTTT.

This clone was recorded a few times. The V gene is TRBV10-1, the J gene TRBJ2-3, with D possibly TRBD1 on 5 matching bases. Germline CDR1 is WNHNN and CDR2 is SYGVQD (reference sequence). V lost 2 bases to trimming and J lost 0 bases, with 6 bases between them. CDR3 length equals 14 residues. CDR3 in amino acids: CASSEAGSTDTQYF. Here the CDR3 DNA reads TGCGCCAGCAGTGAGGCAGGGAGCACAGATACGCAGTATTTT.

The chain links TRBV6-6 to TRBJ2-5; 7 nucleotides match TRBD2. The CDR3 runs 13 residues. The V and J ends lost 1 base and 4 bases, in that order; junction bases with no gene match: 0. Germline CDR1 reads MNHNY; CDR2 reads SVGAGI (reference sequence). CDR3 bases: TGTGCCAGCAGTTACTGGGGGGGAGAGACCCAGTACTTC. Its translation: CASSYWGGETQYF.

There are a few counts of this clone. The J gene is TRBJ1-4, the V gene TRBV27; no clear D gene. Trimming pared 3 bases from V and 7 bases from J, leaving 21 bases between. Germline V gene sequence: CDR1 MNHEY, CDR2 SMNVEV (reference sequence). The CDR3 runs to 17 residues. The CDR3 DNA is TGTGCCAGCAGTTTCCCTCGCGGGCCGACGGCAGGTGAAAAACTGTTTTTT. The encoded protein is CASSFPRGPTAGEKLFF.

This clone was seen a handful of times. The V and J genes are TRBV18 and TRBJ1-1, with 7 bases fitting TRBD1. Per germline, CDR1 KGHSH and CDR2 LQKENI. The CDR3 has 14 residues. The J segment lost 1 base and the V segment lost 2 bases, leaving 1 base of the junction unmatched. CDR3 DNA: TGTGCCAGCTCACCAAGGACAGGGAACACTGAAGCTTTCTTT. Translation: CASSPRTGNTEAFF.

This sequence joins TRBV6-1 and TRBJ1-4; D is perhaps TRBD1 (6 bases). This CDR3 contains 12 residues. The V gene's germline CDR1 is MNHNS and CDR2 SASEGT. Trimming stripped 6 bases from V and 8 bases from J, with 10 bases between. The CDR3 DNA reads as TGTGCCAGCAGCGGGAGGGGGGAAAAACTGTTTTTT. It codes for CASSGRGEKLFF.

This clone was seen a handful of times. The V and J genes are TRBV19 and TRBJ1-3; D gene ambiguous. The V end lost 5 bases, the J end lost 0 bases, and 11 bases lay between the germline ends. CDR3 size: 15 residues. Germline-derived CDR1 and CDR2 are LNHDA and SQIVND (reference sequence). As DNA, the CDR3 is TGTGCCAGTAGTTACACCCCTCTCTCTGGAAACACCATATATTTT. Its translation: CASSYTPLSGNTIYF.

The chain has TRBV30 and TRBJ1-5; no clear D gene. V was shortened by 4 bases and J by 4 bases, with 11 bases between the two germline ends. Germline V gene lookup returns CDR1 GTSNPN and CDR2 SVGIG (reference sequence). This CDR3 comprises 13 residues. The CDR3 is CAWNLAENQPQHF. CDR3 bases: TGTGCCTGGAATTTGGCAGAAAATCAGCCCCAGCATTTT.

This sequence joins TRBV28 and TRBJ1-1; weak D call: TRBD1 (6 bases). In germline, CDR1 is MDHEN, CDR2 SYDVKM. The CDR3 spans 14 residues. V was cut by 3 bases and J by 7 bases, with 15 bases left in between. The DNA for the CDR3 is TGTGCCAGCAGTTTTGGGGGCCCGGAGGTTGAAGCTTTCTTT. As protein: CASSFGGPEVEAFF.

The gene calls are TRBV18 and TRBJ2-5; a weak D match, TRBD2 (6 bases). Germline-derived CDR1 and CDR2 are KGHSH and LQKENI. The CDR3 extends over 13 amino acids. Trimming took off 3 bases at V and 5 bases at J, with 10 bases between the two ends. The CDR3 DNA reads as TGTGCCAGCTCACCGGGGGGTCTTGAGACCCAGTACTTC. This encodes CASSPGGLETQYF.